This record looks at one T cell receptor (beta chain) sequence and its context. As for treatment: approximately 18 received Ad26.COV2.S at low or high dose, single or two shots; 5 received placebo; per-sample allocation not given. Collection of the samples took place on day 63 after the first injection of vaccine or placebo. The data stem from a study of Ad26.COV2.S vaccination and SARS-CoV-2 variants. The method was immunoSEQ multiplex PCR; TCRdb's version includes in-frame clones alone and lacks a portion of them. The sample includes approximately 300,000 clones, around 84% seen only once; the top ten take more than 1.5%. Losses at the gene ends were 3 bases for V and 4 bases for J; bases not matched to a gene: 0. The CDR3 runs to 14 residues. Germline lookup yields CDR1 SGHNT and CDR2 YENEEA.

The sample was peripheral blood, taken in a trial of Ad26.COV2.S vaccine versus placebo. J is TRBJ2-1 and V is TRBV11-3, with 10 positions matching TRBD2. This TCR came from a person aged 18-60 years who received the Ad26.COV2.S COVID-19 vaccine or a placebo. The DNA for the CDR3 is TGTGCCAGCAGCTTTAGCGGGGGGTACAATGAGCAGTTCTTC. This encodes CASSFSGGYNEQFF.